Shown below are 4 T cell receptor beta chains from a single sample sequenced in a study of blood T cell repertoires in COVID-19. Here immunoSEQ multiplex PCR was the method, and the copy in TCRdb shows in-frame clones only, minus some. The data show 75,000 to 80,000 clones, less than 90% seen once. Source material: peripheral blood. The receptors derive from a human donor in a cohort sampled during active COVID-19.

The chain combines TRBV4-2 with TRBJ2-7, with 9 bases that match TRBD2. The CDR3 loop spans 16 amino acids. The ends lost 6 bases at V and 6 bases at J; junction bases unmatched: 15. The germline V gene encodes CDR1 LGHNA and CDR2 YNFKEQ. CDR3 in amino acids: CASSPLEGSGSREQYF. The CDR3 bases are TGTGCCAGCAGTCCCTTGGAGGGTAGCGGGAGCCGCGAGCAGTACTTC.

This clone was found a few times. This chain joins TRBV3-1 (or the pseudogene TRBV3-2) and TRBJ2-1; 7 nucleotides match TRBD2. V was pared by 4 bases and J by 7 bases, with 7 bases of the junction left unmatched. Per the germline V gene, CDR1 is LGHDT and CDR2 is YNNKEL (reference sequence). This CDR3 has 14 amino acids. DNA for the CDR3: TGTGCCAGCAGCCCGGCACTAGCGTGGAATGAGCAGTTCTTC. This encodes CASSPALAWNEQFF.

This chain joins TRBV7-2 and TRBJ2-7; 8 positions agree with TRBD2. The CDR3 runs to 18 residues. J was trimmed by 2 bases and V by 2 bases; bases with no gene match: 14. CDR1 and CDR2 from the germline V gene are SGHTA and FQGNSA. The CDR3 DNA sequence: TGTGCCAGCAGCTTAAGGCCGGGGGGGGGCGCGAGTCCCTACGAGCAGTACTTC. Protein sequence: CASSLRPGGGASPYEQYF.

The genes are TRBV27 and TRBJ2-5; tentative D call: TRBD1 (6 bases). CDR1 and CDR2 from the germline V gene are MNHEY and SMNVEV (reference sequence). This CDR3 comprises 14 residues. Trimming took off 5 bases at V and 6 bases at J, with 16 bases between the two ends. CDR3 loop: CASSQQGPGKTQYF. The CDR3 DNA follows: TGTGCCAGCAGTCAGCAGGGGCCAGGAAAGACCCAGTACTTC.